This T cell receptor (beta chain) was recovered during a study of T cell changes during pregnancy in multiple sclerosis. The V and J ends lost 3 bases and 3 bases, in that order; junction bases with no gene match: 7. Germline V gene lookup returns CDR1 SGDLS and CDR2 YYNGEE. The CDR3 sequence is 18 residues long. Sequencing was performed with immunoSEQ multiplex PCR; in TCRdb, only in-frame clones are kept and a portion is missing. The repertoire holds tens of thousands of clones, with around nine tenths as singletons. The TCR sequence derives from a female donor in good health, enrolled as a control in a pregnancy study. Sequencing was performed on peripheral blood, taken in the first trimester of pregnancy. The gene calls are TRBV9 and TRBJ2-3, with 16 nucleotides matching TRBD2. The chain's CDR3 is CASSAGTSGGAVTDTQYF. CDR3 sequence (DNA): TGTGCCAGCAGCGCAGGGACTAGCGGGGGGGCGGTAACAGATACGCAGTATTTT.